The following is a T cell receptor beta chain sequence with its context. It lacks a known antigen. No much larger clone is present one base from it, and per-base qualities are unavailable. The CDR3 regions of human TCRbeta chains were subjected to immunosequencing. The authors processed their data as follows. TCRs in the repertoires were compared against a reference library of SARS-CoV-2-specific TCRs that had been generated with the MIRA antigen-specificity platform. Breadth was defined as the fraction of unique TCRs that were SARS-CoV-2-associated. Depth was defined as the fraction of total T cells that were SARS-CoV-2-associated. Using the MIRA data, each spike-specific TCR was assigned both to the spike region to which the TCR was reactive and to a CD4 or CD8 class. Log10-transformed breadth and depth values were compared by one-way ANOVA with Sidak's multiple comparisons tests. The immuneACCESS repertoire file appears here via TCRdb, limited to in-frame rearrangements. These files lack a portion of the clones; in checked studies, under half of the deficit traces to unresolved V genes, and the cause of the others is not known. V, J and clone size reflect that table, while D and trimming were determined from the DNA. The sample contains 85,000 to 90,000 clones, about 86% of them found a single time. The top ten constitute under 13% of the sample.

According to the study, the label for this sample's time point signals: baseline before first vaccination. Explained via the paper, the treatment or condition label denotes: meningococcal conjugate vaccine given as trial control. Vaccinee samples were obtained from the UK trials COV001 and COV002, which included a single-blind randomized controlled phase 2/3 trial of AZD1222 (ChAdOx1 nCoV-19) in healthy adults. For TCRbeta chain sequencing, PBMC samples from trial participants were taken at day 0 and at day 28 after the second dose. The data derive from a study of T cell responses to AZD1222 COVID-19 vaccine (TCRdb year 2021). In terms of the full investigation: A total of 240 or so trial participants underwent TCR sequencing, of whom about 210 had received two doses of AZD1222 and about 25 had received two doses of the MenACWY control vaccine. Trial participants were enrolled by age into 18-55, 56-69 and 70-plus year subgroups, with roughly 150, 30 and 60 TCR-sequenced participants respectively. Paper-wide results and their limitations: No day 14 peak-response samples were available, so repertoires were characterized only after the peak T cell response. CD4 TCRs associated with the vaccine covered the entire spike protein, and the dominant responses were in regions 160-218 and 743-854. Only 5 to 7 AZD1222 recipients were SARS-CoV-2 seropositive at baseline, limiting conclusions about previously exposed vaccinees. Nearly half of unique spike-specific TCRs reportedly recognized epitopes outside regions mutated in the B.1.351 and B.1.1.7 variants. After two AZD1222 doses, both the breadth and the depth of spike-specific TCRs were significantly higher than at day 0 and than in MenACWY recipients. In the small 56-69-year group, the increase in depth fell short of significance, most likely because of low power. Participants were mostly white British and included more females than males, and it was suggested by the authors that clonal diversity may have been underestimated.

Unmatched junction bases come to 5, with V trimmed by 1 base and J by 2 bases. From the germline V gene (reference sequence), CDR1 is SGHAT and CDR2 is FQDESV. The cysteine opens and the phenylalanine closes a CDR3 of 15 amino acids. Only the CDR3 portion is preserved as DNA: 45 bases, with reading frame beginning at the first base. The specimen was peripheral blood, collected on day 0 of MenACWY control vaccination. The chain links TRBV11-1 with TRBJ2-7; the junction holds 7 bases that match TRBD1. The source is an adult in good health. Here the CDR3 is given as CASSLGTGVTYEQYF. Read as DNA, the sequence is TGTGCCAGCAGCTTAGGTACAGGGGTGACCTACGAGCAGTACTTC.